Sequencing of this T cell receptor beta chain was carried out in a study of response to subunit inactivated influenza vaccine. This clonotype occurred many times. Its antigen is unidentified. TCRdb used MiXCR to reprocess the RT-PCR reads, holding one entry per CDR3 protein. This sample carries about 520,000 distinct CDR3 sequences, about 7.2% of them seen once, and the ten largest clones take 13%. Points from the study as a whole: T cells newly recruited by each seasonal influenza vaccination are few, the authors suggested.

The sequence was obtained from a man between 50 and 75 years old who received an inactivated influenza vaccine. Sequenced material: PBMCs from blood, taken about 24 months after vaccination.

As DNA, the CDR3 is TGCGCCAGCAGCCAAGCAGGGGGAGGCTACACCTTC. This sequence encodes CASSQAGGGYTF. The rearrangement joins TRBV4-1 to TRBJ1-2; TRBD1 matches at 7 bases. V trimming: 1 base; J trimming: 8 bases; junction bases outside the gene matches: 1. CDR1 is MGHRA and CDR2 is YSYEKL in the germline V gene. CDR3 length equals 12 residues.